A selection of T cell receptor beta chains follows, all from one sample in a study of graft-versus-host responses after intestinal transplantation. These receptors are not linked to any known antigen. TCRdb's copy holds only in-frame clones and misses some; the assay was immunoSEQ multiplex PCR. Among some 110,000 clones listed, 90% to 95% were seen once. The sequencing here drew on unstimulated CD4+ T cells sorted from spleen or lymph node cells, taken before transplant. The receptor set was obtained from a human donor who was the organ donor for an intestinal transplant. Each CDR3 is given with its conserved first and last residue. Each record gives: D gene, clone size, V gene, J gene, CDR3 protein, CDR3 DNA. The D gene is left open where the match is weak. Not every row has a clone size; where given, it reads once, few, many or a size class.

d_call: -; clone_size: -; v_call: TRBV6-5; j_call: TRBJ1-1; cdr3_aa: CASRFRTALNTEAFF; cdr3_nt: TGTGCCAGCAGATTTCGGACAGCTTTGAACACTGAAGCTTTCTTT
d_call: TRBD1; clone_size: few; v_call: TRBV10-3; j_call: TRBJ1-2; cdr3_aa: CAISDRGGGYTF; cdr3_nt: TGTGCCATCAGCGACAGGGGCGGGGGCTACACCTTC
d_call: -; clone_size: -; v_call: TRBV28; j_call: TRBJ1-1; cdr3_aa: CASSLPGQRAFF; cdr3_nt: TGTGCCAGCAGTTTACCGGGGCAGCGAGCTTTCTTT
d_call: -; clone_size: -; v_call: TRBV18; j_call: TRBJ2-3; cdr3_aa: CASSGTPSTDTQYF; cdr3_nt: TGTGCCAGCTCCGGGACACCCAGCACAGATACGCAGTATTTT
d_call: -; clone_size: -; v_call: TRBV4-1; j_call: TRBJ2-3; cdr3_aa: CASSDREMGVDTQYF; cdr3_nt: TGCGCCAGCAGCGACCGGGAGATGGGCGTAGATACGCAGTATTTT
d_call: TRBD1; clone_size: -; v_call: TRBV5-4; j_call: TRBJ1-1; cdr3_aa: CATSNTGGGNTEAFF; cdr3_nt: TGTGCCACTAGTAACACAGGGGGGGGGAACACTGAAGCTTTCTTT
d_call: -; clone_size: -; v_call: TRBV19; j_call: TRBJ1-1; cdr3_aa: CASSMGLRGNTEAFF; cdr3_nt: TGTGCCAGTAGTATGGGGCTCAGGGGGAACACTGAAGCTTTCTTT
d_call: TRBD2; clone_size: -; v_call: TRBV2; j_call: TRBJ2-7; cdr3_aa: CASRADLAGGRYEQYF; cdr3_nt: TGTGCCAGCAGAGCCGATCTAGCGGGAGGGCGCTACGAGCAGTACTTC
d_call: TRBD1; clone_size: -; v_call: TRBV2; j_call: TRBJ1-2; cdr3_aa: CASSTGANYGYTF; cdr3_nt: TGTGCCAGCAGTACAGGGGCTAACTATGGCTACACCTTC
d_call: -; clone_size: -; v_call: TRBV6-6; j_call: TRBJ2-3; cdr3_aa: CASSYPRLEGTDTQYF; cdr3_nt: TGTGCCAGCAGTTACCCTCGACTAGAAGGCACAGATACGCAGTATTTT
d_call: -; clone_size: -; v_call: TRBV4-2; j_call: TRBJ1-3; cdr3_aa: CASSQGRNSGNTIYF; cdr3_nt: TGTGCCAGCAGCCAAGGACGGAACTCTGGAAACACCATATATTTT
d_call: -; clone_size: -; v_call: TRBV6-5; j_call: TRBJ1-2; cdr3_aa: CASSYFRDGYGYTF; cdr3_nt: TGTGCCAGCAGTTACTTCCGGGACGGATATGGCTACACCTTC
d_call: -; clone_size: -; v_call: TRBV7-2; j_call: TRBJ2-3; cdr3_aa: CASSLSRTDTQYF; cdr3_nt: TGTGCCAGCAGCTTATCACGCACAGATACGCAGTATTTT
d_call: -; clone_size: -; v_call: TRBV4-3; j_call: TRBJ2-1; cdr3_aa: CASSPHRIFSYNEQFF; cdr3_nt: TGCGCCAGCAGCCCGCACAGGATCTTCTCCTACAATGAGCAGTTCTTC
d_call: -; clone_size: once; v_call: TRBV6-6; j_call: TRBJ1-2; cdr3_aa: CASSYSAGAHGYTF; cdr3_nt: TGTGCCAGCAGTTACTCGGCAGGGGCCCATGGCTACACCTTC
d_call: -; clone_size: -; v_call: TRBV7-2; j_call: TRBJ2-7; cdr3_aa: CASSLAPGGPYEQYF; cdr3_nt: TGTGCCAGCAGCTTAGCCCCAGGGGGGCCGTACGAGCAGTACTTC
d_call: -; clone_size: -; v_call: TRBV20-1; j_call: TRBJ2-5; cdr3_aa: CSAAGRETQYF; cdr3_nt: TGCAGTGCAGCAGGGCGAGAGACCCAGTACTTC
d_call: TRBD2; clone_size: -; v_call: TRBV11-2; j_call: TRBJ2-7; cdr3_aa: CASSLGSGSGLAGDYEQYF; cdr3_nt: TGTGCCAGCAGCTTAGGTAGTGGGTCGGGACTAGCGGGAGACTACGAGCAGTACTTC
d_call: -; clone_size: -; v_call: TRBV19; j_call: TRBJ1-2; cdr3_aa: CASSIDLDSYGYTF; cdr3_nt: TGTGCCAGTAGTATAGACCTCGACAGCTATGGCTACACCTTC
d_call: -; clone_size: -; v_call: TRBV7-9; j_call: TRBJ2-1; cdr3_aa: CASSLALRDYNEQFF; cdr3_nt: TGTGCCAGCAGCTTAGCGTTGAGGGATTACAATGAGCAGTTCTTC
d_call: TRBD2; clone_size: -; v_call: TRBV5-1; j_call: TRBJ2-3; cdr3_aa: CASSPGGGTDTQYF; cdr3_nt: TGCGCCAGCAGCCCGGGGGGAGGGACAGATACGCAGTATTTT
d_call: -; clone_size: -; v_call: TRBV19; j_call: TRBJ2-1; cdr3_aa: CASTEARGVHNEQFF; cdr3_nt: TGTGCCAGTACCGAGGCAAGGGGTGTCCACAATGAGCAGTTCTTC
d_call: TRBD1; clone_size: -; v_call: TRBV7-2; j_call: TRBJ2-7; cdr3_aa: CASSLGPPTGKVYEQYF; cdr3_nt: TGTGCCAGCAGCTTAGGGCCCCCGACAGGGAAGGTCTACGAGCAGTACTTC
d_call: TRBD1; clone_size: -; v_call: TRBV25-1; j_call: TRBJ2-5; cdr3_aa: CASSDDRAQETQYF; cdr3_nt: TGTGCCAGCAGTGACGACAGGGCCCAAGAGACCCAGTACTTC
d_call: -; clone_size: -; v_call: TRBV27; j_call: TRBJ2-1; cdr3_aa: CASSPTGNKNEQFF; cdr3_nt: TGTGCCAGCAGTCCGACCGGAAATAAAAATGAGCAGTTCTTC
d_call: -; clone_size: -; v_call: TRBV6-5; j_call: TRBJ2-3; cdr3_aa: CASSYPRLEGTDTQYF; cdr3_nt: TGTGCCAGCAGTTACCCTCGACTAGAAGGCACAGATACGCAGTATTTT
d_call: TRBD2; clone_size: -; v_call: TRBV9; j_call: TRBJ2-1; cdr3_aa: CASSLAGDSYNEQFF; cdr3_nt: TGTGCCAGCTCTTTAGCGGGAGATTCCTACAATGAGCAGTTCTTC
d_call: TRBD1; clone_size: -; v_call: TRBV19; j_call: TRBJ2-1; cdr3_aa: CASSIGGQSYNEQFF; cdr3_nt: TGTGCCAGTAGTATAGGGGGACAGTCCTACAATGAGCAGTTCTTC
d_call: -; clone_size: -; v_call: TRBV5-6; j_call: TRBJ2-4; cdr3_aa: CASSLGAKNIQYF; cdr3_nt: TGTGCCAGCAGCTTAGGAGCCAAAAACATTCAGTACTTC
d_call: -; clone_size: -; v_call: TRBV27; j_call: TRBJ2-3; cdr3_aa: CASSFLASTDTQYF; cdr3_nt: TGTGCCAGCAGTTTCCTAGCGAGCACAGATACGCAGTATTTT
d_call: -; clone_size: -; v_call: TRBV20-1; j_call: TRBJ2-1; cdr3_aa: CSGLRDNEQFF; cdr3_nt: TGCAGTGGGCTCAGGGATAATGAGCAGTTCTTC
d_call: -; clone_size: -; v_call: TRBV19; j_call: TRBJ2-1; cdr3_aa: CASSRGTIRGYEQFF; cdr3_nt: TGTGCCAGTAGTAGAGGGACCATAAGGGGCTATGAGCAGTTCTTC
d_call: TRBD2; clone_size: -; v_call: TRBV25-1; j_call: TRBJ2-5; cdr3_aa: CASSKGGVETQYF; cdr3_nt: TGTGCCAGCAGCAAGGGAGGGGTAGAGACCCAGTACTTC
d_call: TRBD2; clone_size: -; v_call: TRBV2; j_call: TRBJ2-3; cdr3_aa: CAILLGTTTDTQYF; cdr3_nt: TGTGCCATCCTCTTGGGGACTACCACAGATACGCAGTATTTT
d_call: TRBD2; clone_size: -; v_call: TRBV6-6; j_call: TRBJ2-7; cdr3_aa: CASTRGGVTYEQYF; cdr3_nt: TGTGCCAGCACCCGGGGGGGAGTTACTTACGAGCAGTACTTC
d_call: -; clone_size: -; v_call: TRBV25-1; j_call: TRBJ1-1; cdr3_aa: CASSASGARTEAFF; cdr3_nt: TGTGCCAGCAGTGCCTCAGGGGCGAGGACTGAAGCTTTCTTT
d_call: TRBD2; clone_size: -; v_call: TRBV29-1; j_call: TRBJ2-5; cdr3_aa: CSAPLAGGETQYF; cdr3_nt: TGCAGCGCCCCACTAGCGGGAGGAGAGACCCAGTACTTC
d_call: -; clone_size: -; v_call: TRBV28; j_call: TRBJ1-5; cdr3_aa: CASSLRSGGNQPQHF; cdr3_nt: TGTGCCAGCAGTCTACGTTCCGGAGGCAATCAGCCCCAGCATTTT
d_call: TRBD1; clone_size: -; v_call: TRBV14; j_call: TRBJ1-2; cdr3_aa: CASSQEVKGAETF; cdr3_nt: TGTGCCAGCAGCCAAGAAGTCAAGGGGGCAGAAACCTTC
d_call: TRBD2; clone_size: -; v_call: TRBV29-1; j_call: TRBJ2-5; cdr3_aa: CSVEDSGSGETQYF; cdr3_nt: TGCAGCGTTGAAGATAGCGGGAGTGGGGAGACCCAGTACTTC
d_call: -; clone_size: -; v_call: TRBV7-2; j_call: TRBJ2-3; cdr3_aa: CASSLQGADTQYF; cdr3_nt: TGTGCCAGCAGCTTACAGGGTGCGGATACGCAGTATTTT
d_call: TRBD1; clone_size: -; v_call: TRBV6-1; j_call: TRBJ1-5; cdr3_aa: CASSRQGYSNQPQHF; cdr3_nt: TGTGCCAGCAGTAGACAGGGATATAGCAATCAGCCCCAGCATTTT
d_call: -; clone_size: -; v_call: TRBV5-1; j_call: TRBJ2-2; cdr3_aa: CASSLAGRNTGELFF; cdr3_nt: TGCGCCAGCAGCTTGGCTGGCAGGAACACCGGGGAGCTGTTTTTT
d_call: -; clone_size: -; v_call: TRBV14; j_call: TRBJ1-1; cdr3_aa: CASSPLQNTEAFF; cdr3_nt: TGTGCCAGCAGCCCCCTCCAGAACACTGAAGCTTTCTTT
d_call: TRBD1; clone_size: -; v_call: TRBV9; j_call: TRBJ1-2; cdr3_aa: CASSGDRGRSGYTF; cdr3_nt: TGTGCCAGCAGCGGTGACAGGGGGCGGAGTGGCTACACCTTC
d_call: TRBD1; clone_size: -; v_call: TRBV7-2; j_call: TRBJ1-3; cdr3_aa: CASSSPDRQGRNTIYF; cdr3_nt: TGTGCCAGCAGCTCACCCGATCGACAGGGTAGAAACACCATATATTTT
d_call: TRBD2; clone_size: -; v_call: TRBV7-2; j_call: TRBJ2-3; cdr3_aa: CASSLRGGHGGTQYF; cdr3_nt: TGTGCCAGCAGCTTACGGGGGGGGCATGGAGGTACGCAGTATTTT
d_call: TRBD1; clone_size: -; v_call: TRBV30; j_call: TRBJ2-5; cdr3_aa: CAWRERGLETQYF; cdr3_nt: TGTGCCTGGAGAGAGAGGGGGCTTGAGACCCAGTACTTC
d_call: TRBD1; clone_size: once; v_call: TRBV6-5; j_call: TRBJ1-2; cdr3_aa: CASSSRDSNGYTF; cdr3_nt: TGTGCCAGCAGCAGCCGGGACAGTAATGGCTACACCTTC
d_call: -; clone_size: -; v_call: TRBV27; j_call: TRBJ1-1; cdr3_aa: CASSLSSVRGTEAFF; cdr3_nt: TGTGCCAGCAGTTTATCGTCGGTAAGGGGCACTGAAGCTTTCTTT
d_call: TRBD1; clone_size: -; v_call: TRBV4-2; j_call: TRBJ2-6; cdr3_aa: CASRAGTGSSGANVLTF; cdr3_nt: TGTGCCAGCAGGGCCGGGACAGGGTCCTCTGGGGCCAACGTCCTGACTTTC
d_call: -; clone_size: -; v_call: TRBV4-3; j_call: TRBJ2-3; cdr3_aa: CASSQVAAGDYPDTQYF; cdr3_nt: TGCGCCAGCAGCCAAGTCGCGGCAGGGGACTATCCAGATACGCAGTATTTT
d_call: TRBD2; clone_size: -; v_call: TRBV2; j_call: TRBJ2-2; cdr3_aa: CASSRSGRGELFF; cdr3_nt: TGTGCCAGCAGTAGGAGCGGGAGGGGGGAGCTGTTTTTT
d_call: -; clone_size: -; v_call: TRBV28; j_call: TRBJ1-5; cdr3_aa: CASSLGGGFSNQPQHF; cdr3_nt: TGTGCCAGCAGTTTAGGGGGGGGATTTAGCAATCAGCCCCAGCATTTT
d_call: TRBD1; clone_size: -; v_call: TRBV4-1; j_call: TRBJ2-5; cdr3_aa: CASSRQGPGETQYF; cdr3_nt: TGCGCCAGCAGCCGACAGGGACCTGGAGAGACCCAGTACTTC
d_call: TRBD1; clone_size: -; v_call: TRBV18; j_call: TRBJ2-7; cdr3_aa: CASSPLRTGYEQYF; cdr3_nt: TGTGCCAGCTCACCACTTCGGACAGGGTACGAGCAGTACTTC
d_call: TRBD2; clone_size: -; v_call: TRBV5-1; j_call: TRBJ2-5; cdr3_aa: CASSWGTSGRWETQYF; cdr3_nt: TGCGCCAGCAGCTGGGGGACTAGCGGGAGATGGGAGACCCAGTACTTC
d_call: -; clone_size: -; v_call: TRBV5-5; j_call: TRBJ1-1; cdr3_aa: CASSFWRGLTLANTEAFF; cdr3_nt: TGTGCCAGCAGCTTCTGGAGAGGGCTCACCCTTGCGAACACTGAAGCTTTCTTT
d_call: -; clone_size: -; v_call: TRBV2; j_call: TRBJ1-1; cdr3_aa: CASSNLPLGGFNTEAFF; cdr3_nt: TGTGCCAGCAGTAACCTTCCCCTGGGAGGGTTCAACACTGAAGCTTTCTTT
d_call: -; clone_size: -; v_call: TRBV4-2; j_call: TRBJ2-5; cdr3_aa: CASSQDPQGRETQYF; cdr3_nt: TGTGCCAGCAGCCAAGATCCACAGGGTCGGGAGACCCAGTACTTC